This passage covers 18 T cell receptor beta chains from one sample sequenced in a study of Graves' ophthalmopathy and Graves' hyperthyroidism. TCR beta CDR3 regions were amplified from RNA transcripts. Following a first-round RT-PCR that used HTBI primers, a second-round multiplex PCR was carried out. TCRdb passed the multiplex PCR reads through MiXCR, listing each CDR3 protein once. The table shows about 400,000 distinct CDR3 sequences, with 15% occurring only once. The sample taken for sequencing was peripheral blood. The receptor source for this set is a woman aged 18-30 years with stable Graves' hyperthyroidism.

This clonotype was counted many times. This rearrangement joins TRBV6-1 to TRBJ2-5; 7 bases agree with TRBD1. This CDR3 is built from 14 residues. With 6 bases clipped from V and 4 bases from J, the junction kept 8 bases outside the gene matches. CDR1 and CDR2 (germline): MNHNS, SASEGT. The CDR3 here is CASSDTGAPETQYF. DNA of the CDR3: TGTGCCAGCAGCGACACAGGGGCGCCAGAGACCCAGTACTTC.

This clonotype was seen only a few times. V and J are TRBV5-8 and TRBJ2-5; D not resolved. The CDR3 consists of 13 residues. V was clipped by 2 bases and J by 3 bases, with 8 bases between them. Germline CDR1 and CDR2: SGHTS and YDEGEE. The CDR3: CASSFGPKETQYF. In DNA form, the CDR3 reads TGTGCCAGCAGCTTCGGTCCGAAAGAGACCCAGTACTTC. Drawing the rest from reference TRBV5-8 and TRBJ2-5, the complete variable domain is EAGVTQSPTHLIKTRGQQATLRCSPISGHTSVYWYQQALGLGLQFLLWYDEGEERNRGNFPPRFSGRQFPNYSSELNVNALELEDSALYLCASSFGPKETQYFGPGTRLLVL.

The J gene is TRBJ2-5, the V gene TRBV19, with D maybe TRBD1 (5 bases). From germline, CDR1 is LNHDA and CDR2 SQIVND (reference sequence). The CDR3 covers 12 residues. V was pared by 6 bases and J by 5 bases, with 10 bases between. CDR3 in amino acids: CASSWGRETQYF. CDR3 nucleotides: TGTGCCAGTAGCTGGGGCCGCGAGACCCAGTACTTC.

The genes are TRBV24-1 and TRBJ1-5; no definite D call. The CDR3 runs to 14 residues. V was clipped by 6 bases and J by 4 bases, with 12 bases between them. The germline V gene encodes CDR1 KGHDR and CDR2 SFDVKD. CDR3 loop: CATSINSKNQPQHF. CDR3 sequence (DNA): TGTGCCACCAGTATCAACAGTAAGAATCAGCCCCAGCATTTT.

This clonotype was recorded many times. The chain couples TRBV7-2 to TRBJ1-2; D is uncertain. The germline V gene has CDR1 SGHTA and CDR2 FQGNSA. V was pared by 1 base and J by 4 bases, with 10 bases between. The CDR3 runs 14 residues. CDR3: CASSLVEVVYGYTF. The CDR3 coding sequence is TGTGCCAGCAGCTTAGTGGAAGTTGTCTATGGCTACACCTTC.

The table lists this clonotype with many counts. V gene TRBV6-1 combines with J gene TRBJ2-7, with D hard to call. The germline V gene encodes CDR1 MNHNS and CDR2 SASEGT. The CDR3 covers 13 residues. V was clipped by 0 bases and J by 2 bases, with 5 bases between them. CDR3 DNA sequence: TGTGCCAGCAGTGAAGCTGCGACCTACGAGCAGTACTTC. Its translation: CASSEAATYEQYF.

Comments on this clonotype: Being one base from a much bigger clone, this may be a read error. The chain uses TRBV20-1 and TRBJ1-2, with a tentative D call TRBD1 (6 bases). Germline values: CDR1 DFQATT, CDR2 SNEGSKA (reference sequence). The CDR3 has 15 residues. CDR3 amino acids: CSASPRDTPGGGYAF. The CDR3 DNA sequence: TGCAGTGCTAGCCCCCGGGACACCCCGGGAGGTGGCTACGCCTTC.

This clonotype has at least ten counts. The V and J genes are TRBV11-2 and TRBJ2-7; perhaps D is TRBD1 or TRBD2 (5 bases each). Deletions cut 3 bases from V and 2 bases from J, with 11 bases between. This CDR3 is built from 14 residues. The germline CDR1 and CDR2 sequences are SGHAT and FQNNGV. CDR3 coding DNA: TGTGCCAGCAGCTTTGGGACGGTCACCTACGAGCAGTACTTC. It is translated as CASSFGTVTYEQYF. Full variable domain (outside the CDR3, taken from reference TRBV11-2 and TRBJ2-7): EAGVAQSPRYKIIEKRQSVAFWCNPISGHATLYWYQQILGQGPKLLIQFQNNGVVDDSQLPKDRFSAERLKGVDSTLKIQPAKLEDSAVYLCASSFGTVTYEQYFGPGTRLTVT.

This clonotype came up many times. The rearrangement joins TRBV9 to TRBJ2-7; 11 nucleotides match TRBD2. V was pared by 5 bases and J by 4 bases, with 5 bases of the junction left unmatched. This CDR3 spans 14 amino acids. From germline, CDR1 is SGDLS and CDR2 YYNGEE. CDR3 protein: CASSYGLAGYEQYF. CDR3 sequence (DNA): TGTGCCAGCAGTTATGGACTAGCGGGTTACGAGCAGTACTTC.

This clonotype appeared many times. The chain recombines TRBV20-1 with TRBJ1-6, with a tentative D call TRBD1 (5 bases). Germline CDR1 and CDR2: DFQATT and SNEGSKA (reference sequence). The CDR3 has 15 amino acids. V lost 6 bases and J lost 0, with 12 bases in between. The CDR3 DNA is TGCAGTGCGAGGGGTGGGAGCTCCTATAATTCACCCCTCCACTTT. Amino acid sequence: CSARGGSSYNSPLHF.

Ten or more counts support this clonotype. The V gene is TRBV6-1, the J gene TRBJ2-7; tentatively, D is TRBD1 or TRBD2 (5 bases each). In germline, CDR1 is MNHNS, CDR2 SASEGT. The germline V and J ends were trimmed by 5 bases and 3 bases, with 23 bases remaining between them. CDR3 length: 17 residues. CDR3 in amino acids: CASSRDSGTSSFYEQYF. The CDR3 nucleotides read TGTGCCAGCAGTCGAGACTCCGGGACCTCATCCTTCTACGAGCAGTACTTC.

This clonotype has a count of ten or more. The junction departs from the called germline gene at one end, perhaps through a read error. V usage is TRBV28 and J usage is TRBJ1-1, with D perhaps TRBD1 (5 bases). Germline-derived CDR1 and CDR2 are MDHEN and SYDVKM. The CDR3 totals 16 residues. Written as DNA, the CDR3 is TGTGTCAGCAGTTCCCCCGGGGCAGCCATGAACACTGAAGCTTTCTTT. As protein: CVSSSPGAAMNTEAFF.

There are many counts of this clonotype. The chain couples TRBV10-3 to TRBJ2-5; D ambiguous. The CDR3 length is 12 residues. From germline, CDR1 is ENHRY and CDR2 SYGVKD. The V gene lost 2 bases and the J gene lost 4 bases, with 5 bases spanning the gap. In nucleotides, the CDR3 is TGTGCCATCAGTGAGGGTGGAGAGACCCAGTACTTC. Encoded protein: CAISEGGETQYF.

This clonotype was counted many times. J is TRBJ2-7 and V is TRBV7-8; D call uncertain. The CDR3 is 14 amino acids. V was trimmed by 5 bases and J by 3 bases, leaving 14 bases between them. The germline gives CDR1 SGHVS, CDR2 FQNEAQ. The chain's CDR3 is CASSPTVRVYEQYF. In DNA, the CDR3 is TGTGCCAGCAGCCCTACGGTCCGGGTCTACGAGCAGTACTTC. Variable domain in full (rest from reference TRBV7-8 and TRBJ2-7): GAGVSQSPRYKVAKRGQDVALRCDPISGHVSLFWYQQALGQGPEFLTYFQNEAQLDKSGLPSDRFFAERPEGSVSTLKIQRTQQEDSAVYLCASSPTVRVYEQYFGPGTRLTVT.

This clonotype appeared many times. This sequence joins TRBV6-5 and TRBJ1-1, with D possibly being TRBD1 (5 bases). The CDR3 spans 17 residues. Germline V lookup: CDR1 MNHEY, CDR2 SVGAGI. Trimming removed 2 bases from V and 10 bases from J, with 26 bases in between. CDR3 sequence reads: CASSYASSGTPGIVAFF. CDR3 DNA sequence: TGTGCCAGCAGTTACGCCAGTAGTGGGACCCCGGGCATTGTAGCTTTCTTT.

This clonotype came up a few times. J is TRBJ2-2 and V is TRBV6-1; D gene ambiguous. Germline CDR1 is MNHNS and CDR2 is SASEGT. Trimming removed 1 base from V and 5 bases from J, with 8 bases in between. The CDR3 runs to 14 residues. As DNA, the CDR3 is TGTGCCAGCAGTGAAGGCTTTGAGACCGGGGAGCTGTTTTTT. This gives the protein CASSEGFETGELFF.

This clonotype showed up many times. The rearrangement links TRBV24-1 to TRBJ1-2, with a tentative D call TRBD1 (5 bases). V lost 4 bases, J lost 7 bases, and 12 bases lay in between. CDR1 KGHDR and CDR2 SFDVKD come from the germline V gene. The CDR3 has 13 residues. The CDR3 bases are TGTGCCACCAGTGACTTCAGGGTAGGTGGCTACACCTTC. It is translated as CATSDFRVGGYTF.

The sample holds many counts of this clonotype. This rearrangement joins TRBV11-1 to TRBJ1-2; D possibly corresponds to TRBD1 (6 bases). The V end was cut by 1 base, the J end by 4 bases, with 16 bases between. The CDR3 has 16 amino acids. Germline V gives CDR1 SGHAT, CDR2 FQDESV (reference sequence). The DNA for the CDR3 is TGTGCCAGCAGCTTAGGGGTGGCTGGACAGATCTATGGCTACACCTTC. Its protein is CASSLGVAGQIYGYTF.